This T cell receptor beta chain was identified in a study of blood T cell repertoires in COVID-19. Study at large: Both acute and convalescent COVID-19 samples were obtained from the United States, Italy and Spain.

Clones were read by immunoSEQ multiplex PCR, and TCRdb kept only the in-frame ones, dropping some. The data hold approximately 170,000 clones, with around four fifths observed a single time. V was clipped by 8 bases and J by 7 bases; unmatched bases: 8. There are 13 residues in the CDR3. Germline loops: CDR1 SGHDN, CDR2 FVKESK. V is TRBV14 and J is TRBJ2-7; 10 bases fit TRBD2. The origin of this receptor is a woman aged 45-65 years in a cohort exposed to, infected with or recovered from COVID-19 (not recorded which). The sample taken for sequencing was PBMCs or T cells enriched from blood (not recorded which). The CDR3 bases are TGTGCCAGCTCCGGGACTAGCGTCGGTGAGCAGTACTTC. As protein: CASSGTSVGEQYF.